The T cell receptor (beta chain) under discussion was sequenced for a study of blood T cell repertoires in COVID-19. In the study overall: From T cells, B-cell-depleted T cells, or PBMCs came the material, which was cDNA or gDNA.

V dropped 4 bases and J dropped 3; count of bases not matched to a gene: 2. Germline V gene data show CDR1 as SEHNR and CDR2 as FQNEAQ (reference sequence). CDR3 length: 15 residues. Authors' processing steps: How many nucleated cells were present was estimated from reference gene primer amplification. TCRdb keeps only in-frame clones here, not all; method: immunoSEQ multiplex PCR. The V and J calls and clone size were taken over from that table, and D and trimming were inferred from the DNA. The sample includes 65,000 to 75,000 clones, 83% of them seen just once. The genes are TRBV7-9 and TRBJ2-1; the match to TRBD2 covers 11 bases. The source material was peripheral blood. This receptor was obtained from a man older than 75 with acute or convalescent COVID-19. The CDR3 sequence is CASSSTSGIYNEQFF. As DNA, the CDR3 is TGTGCCAGCAGCTCGACTAGCGGGATCTACAATGAGCAGTTCTTC.